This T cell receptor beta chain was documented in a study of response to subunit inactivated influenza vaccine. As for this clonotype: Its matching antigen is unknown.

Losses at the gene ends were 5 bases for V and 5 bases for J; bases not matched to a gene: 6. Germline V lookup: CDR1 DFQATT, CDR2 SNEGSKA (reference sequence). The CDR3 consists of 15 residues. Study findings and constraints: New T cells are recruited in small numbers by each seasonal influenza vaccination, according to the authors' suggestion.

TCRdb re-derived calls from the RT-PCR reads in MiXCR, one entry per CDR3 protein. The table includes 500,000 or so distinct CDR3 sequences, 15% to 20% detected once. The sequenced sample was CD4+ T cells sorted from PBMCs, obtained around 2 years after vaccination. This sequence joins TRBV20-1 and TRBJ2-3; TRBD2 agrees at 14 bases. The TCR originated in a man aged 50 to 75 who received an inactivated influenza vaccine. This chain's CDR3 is CSAGATSGRGDTQYF. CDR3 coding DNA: TGCAGTGCTGGTGCGACTAGCGGGAGGGGAGATACGCAGTATTTT.